This TCR beta chain appears in the sequencing data of a study of T-cell memory formation after mild COVID-19. The table lists this clonotype with a few counts. TCRdb itself ran the 5' RACE reads through MiXCR, one entry per CDR3 protein. This sample has hundreds of thousands of distinct CDR3 sequences, with roughly 17% found just once. There are 14 residues in the CDR3. After removal of 2 bases from V and 7 bases from J, the junction contained 4 bases not matched to a gene. Germline-derived CDR1 and CDR2 are SGHTA and FQGTGA. The V and J genes are TRBV7-3 and TRBJ2-1, with 8 bases matching TRBD2. The TCR comes from a man younger than 35 who had mild COVID-19 (a few samples of this study predate the infection). Cell type and time point are not known. The source material was PBMCs or a T cell subset sorted from them (not recorded which). CDR3 bases: TGTGCCAGCAGCTTAGTTGGGACTAGTAATGAGCAGTTCTTC. Translating it yields CASSLVGTSNEQFF.